A single TCR beta chain is shown here with its context. This clone has only one observation. Its antigen remains undetermined. Base qualities are not at hand, and no much larger clone is one base apart. The data were obtained in a study of blood T cell repertoires in COVID-19 (dated by TCRdb to about 2020). Describing the broader study: The collaborator samples originated in the United States, Italy and Spain and spanned the acute and convalescent phases of COVID-19. The dataset comprised deeply sampled blood TCRbeta repertoires from subjects exposed to, actively infected with, or recovered from COVID-19. Samples came from the ongoing ImmuneRACE study (first 160 participants) plus 1,254 subjects from 6 global collaborators. The repertoires were made available in a free public database intended to serve as a resource for research on the immune response to SARS-CoV-2. The material from the prospective study consisted of cDNA or gDNA derived from T cells, B-cell-depleted T cells, or PBMCs. Nearly every sample came with metadata listing a de-identified subject ID, COVID-19 status, age in years and sex. Where available, HLA class I and class II types were taken from metadata supplied by the sample provider and were not determined by assay-based typing.

The study at large found these results: How much clinical and demographic metadata was included differed by source and by participant, and the metadata was provided uncurated.

TCRbeta CDR3 regions were amplified from genomic DNA by means of the immunoSEQ Assay, a bias-controlled multiplex PCR. Under the source paper's analysis protocol: The number of nucleated cells in each sample was estimated by amplification of reference gene primers within the assay. Sequence reads were collapsed and filtered to measure the absolute abundance of every unique TCRbeta CDR3 rearrangement. Productive Simpson clonality was computed per sample as the square root of Simpson's diversity index over productive rearrangements. Held by TCRdb, this immuneACCESS table contains in-frame sequences only and omits some clones. Under half of the omission traces to an unresolved V gene where checked; the cause of the rest is unknown. Clone size and the V and J calls come from that table; the DNA yielded D and trimming. The sample has 9,500 to 11,000 clones on record, about 85% of them singletons. The ten top clones hold around a quarter of the sample.

The CDR3 sequence holds 13 residues, the cysteine and phenylalanine included. Only the CDR3 DNA stays, 39 bases, in frame from base 1. CDR1 and CDR2, per the germline V gene, are SGHRS and YFSETQ. V gives up 5 bases and J gives up 7 bases, and the segment between their germline ends measures 10 bases. Collaborating institutions collected whole blood in K2EDTA tubes following their own protocols. For TCRbeta analysis, collaborators shipped samples in one of three forms: frozen whole blood, isolated PBMCs, or DNA extracted from either of those sample types. The chain couples TRBV5-1 to TRBJ1-6, with the D gene too uncertain to name. Sequenced: peripheral blood. The sequence came from a man aged 25 to 40 with active or convalescent COVID-19. CDR3 reads: CASRPLENSPLHF. The nucleotide sequence reads TGCGCCAGCAGGCCCCTCGAGAATTCACCCCTCCACTTT.